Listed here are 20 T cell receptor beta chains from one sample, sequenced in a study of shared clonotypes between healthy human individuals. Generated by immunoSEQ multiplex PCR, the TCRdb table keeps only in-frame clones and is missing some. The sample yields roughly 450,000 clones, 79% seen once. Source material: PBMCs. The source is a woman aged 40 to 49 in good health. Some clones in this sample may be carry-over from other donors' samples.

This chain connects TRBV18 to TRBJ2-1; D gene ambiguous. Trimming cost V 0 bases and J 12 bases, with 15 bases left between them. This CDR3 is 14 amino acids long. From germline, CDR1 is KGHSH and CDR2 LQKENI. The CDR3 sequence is CASSPPSPPETQFF. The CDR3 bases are TGTGCCAGCTCACCACCGTCCCCACCGGAGACGCAGTTCTTC.

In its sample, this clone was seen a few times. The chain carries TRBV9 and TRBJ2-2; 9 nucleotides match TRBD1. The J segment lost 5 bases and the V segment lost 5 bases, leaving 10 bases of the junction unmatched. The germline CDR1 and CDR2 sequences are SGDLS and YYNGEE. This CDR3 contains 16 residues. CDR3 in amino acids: CASRSERGTGTGELFF. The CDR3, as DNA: TGTGCCAGCAGAAGTGAGCGTGGGACAGGGACCGGGGAGCTGTTTTTT.

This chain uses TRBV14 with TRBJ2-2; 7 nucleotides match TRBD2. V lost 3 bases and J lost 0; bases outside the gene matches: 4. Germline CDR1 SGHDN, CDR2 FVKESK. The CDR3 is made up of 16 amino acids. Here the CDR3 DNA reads TGTGCCAGCAGCCACCAGCGGGGCTCGAACACCGGGGAGCTGTTTTTT. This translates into CASSHQRGSNTGELFF.

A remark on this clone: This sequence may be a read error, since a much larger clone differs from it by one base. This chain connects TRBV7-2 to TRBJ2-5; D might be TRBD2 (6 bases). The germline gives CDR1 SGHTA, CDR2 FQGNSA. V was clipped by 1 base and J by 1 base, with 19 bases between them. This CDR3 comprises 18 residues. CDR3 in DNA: TGTGCCAGCAGCTTAGTACACGGATTTCTGGGGGGCCAAGAGACCCAGTACTTC. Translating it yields CASSLVHGFLGGQETQYF.

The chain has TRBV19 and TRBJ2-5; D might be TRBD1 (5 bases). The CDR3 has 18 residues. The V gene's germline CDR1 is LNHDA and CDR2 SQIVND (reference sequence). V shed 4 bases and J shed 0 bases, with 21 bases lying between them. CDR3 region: CASSTRFPIDRNQETQYF. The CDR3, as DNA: TGTGCCAGTAGTACTAGATTCCCAATTGACAGAAACCAAGAGACCCAGTACTTC.

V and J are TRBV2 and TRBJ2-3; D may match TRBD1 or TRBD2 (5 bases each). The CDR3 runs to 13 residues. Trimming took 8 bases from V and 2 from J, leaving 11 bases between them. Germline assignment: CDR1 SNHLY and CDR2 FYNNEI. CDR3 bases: TGTGCCAGCCTCCGGGGCATCACAGATACGCAGTATTTT. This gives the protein CASLRGITDTQYF.

The CDR3 reads CASTVVGRSEQFF. CDR3 bases: TGTGCCAGCACGGTCGTGGGCCGCAGTGAGCAGTTCTTC. The V and J genes are TRBV2 and TRBJ2-1; D unclear. The CDR3 contains 13 residues. CDR1 and CDR2 (germline): SNHLY, FYNNEI. Trimming pared 7 bases from V and 9 bases from J, leaving 16 bases between. Full variable domain (missing parts from reference TRBV2 and TRBJ2-1): EPEVTQTPSHQVTQMGQEVILRCVPISNHLYFYWYRQILGQKVEFLVSFYNNEISEKSEIFDDQFSVERPDGSNFTLKIRSTKLEDSAMYFCASTVVGRSEQFFGPGTRLTVL.

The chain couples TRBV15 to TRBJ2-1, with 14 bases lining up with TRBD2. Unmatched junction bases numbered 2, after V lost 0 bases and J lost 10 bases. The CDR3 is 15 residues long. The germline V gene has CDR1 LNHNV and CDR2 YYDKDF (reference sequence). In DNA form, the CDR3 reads TGTGCCACCAGCAGAGACAGGACTAGCGGGAGGGAGCAGTTCTTC. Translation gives CATSRDRTSGREQFF.

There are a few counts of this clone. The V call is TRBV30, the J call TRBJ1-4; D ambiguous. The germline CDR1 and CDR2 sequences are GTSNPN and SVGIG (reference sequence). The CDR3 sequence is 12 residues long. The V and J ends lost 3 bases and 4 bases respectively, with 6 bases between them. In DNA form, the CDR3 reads TGTGCCTGGAGCACGCTTAATGAAAAACTGTTTTTT. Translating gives CAWSTLNEKLFF.

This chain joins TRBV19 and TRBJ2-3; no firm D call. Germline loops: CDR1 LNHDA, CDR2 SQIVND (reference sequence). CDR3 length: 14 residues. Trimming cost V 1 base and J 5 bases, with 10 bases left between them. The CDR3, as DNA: TGTGCCAGTAGTATAGCTGGTTCACGAGATACGCAGTATTTT. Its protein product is CASSIAGSRDTQYF.

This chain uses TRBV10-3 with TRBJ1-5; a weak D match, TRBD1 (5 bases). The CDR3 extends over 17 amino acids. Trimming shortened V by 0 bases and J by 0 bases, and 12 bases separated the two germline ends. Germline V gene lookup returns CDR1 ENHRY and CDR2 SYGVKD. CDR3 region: CAISESSDSVSNQPQHF. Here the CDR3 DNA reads TGTGCCATCAGTGAGTCGAGCGACAGTGTTAGCAATCAGCCCCAGCATTTT.

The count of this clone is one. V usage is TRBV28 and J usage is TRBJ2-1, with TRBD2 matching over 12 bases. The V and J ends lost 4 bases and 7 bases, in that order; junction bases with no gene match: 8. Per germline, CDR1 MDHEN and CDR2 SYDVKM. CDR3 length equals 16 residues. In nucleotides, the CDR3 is TGTGCCAGCAGTTCCTCTAGCGGGAGGGCCGGGAATGAGCAGTTCTTC. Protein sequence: CASSSSSGRAGNEQFF.

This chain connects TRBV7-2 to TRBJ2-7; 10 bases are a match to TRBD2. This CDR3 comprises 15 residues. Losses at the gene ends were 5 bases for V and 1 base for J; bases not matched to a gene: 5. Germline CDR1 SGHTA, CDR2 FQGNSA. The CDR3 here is CASSASSGSSYEQYF. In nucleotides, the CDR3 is TGTGCCAGCAGCGCCTCTAGCGGGAGTTCCTACGAGCAGTACTTC.

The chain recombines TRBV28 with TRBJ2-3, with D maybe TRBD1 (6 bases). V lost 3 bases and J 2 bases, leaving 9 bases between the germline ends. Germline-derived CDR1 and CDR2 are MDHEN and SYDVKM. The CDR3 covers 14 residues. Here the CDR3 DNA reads TGTGCCAGCAGTTTTAACAGGGCCACAGATACGCAGTATTTT. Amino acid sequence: CASSFNRATDTQYF.

In DNA, the CDR3 is TGTGCCAGCAGCTTGGAGCTAGCGGGAGATTGGAATGAGCAGTTCTTC. The encoded protein is CASSLELAGDWNEQFF. This chain connects TRBV7-9 to TRBJ2-1, with 10 bases identical to TRBD2. The V segment lost 3 bases and the J segment 7 bases; nucleotides outside the gene matches: 9. This CDR3 has 16 residues. Germline lookup yields CDR1 SEHNR and CDR2 FQNEAQ (reference sequence).

The CDR3 sequence: CSVDGGGVSYNEQFF. The CDR3 DNA reads as TGCAGCGTTGATGGTGGCGGAGTCTCCTACAATGAGCAGTTCTTC. This sequence joins TRBV29-1 and TRBJ2-1; D ambiguous. The germline V and J ends were trimmed by 3 bases and 0 bases, with 12 bases remaining between them. Germline-derived CDR1 and CDR2 are SQVTM and ANQGSEA. This CDR3 is 15 amino acids long.

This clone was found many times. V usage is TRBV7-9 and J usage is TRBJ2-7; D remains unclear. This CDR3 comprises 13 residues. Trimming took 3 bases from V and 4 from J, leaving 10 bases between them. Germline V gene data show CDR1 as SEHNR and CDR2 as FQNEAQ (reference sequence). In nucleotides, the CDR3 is TGTGCCAGCAGCTTCGGAGTAGGGTACGAGCAGTACTTC. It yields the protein CASSFGVGYEQYF.

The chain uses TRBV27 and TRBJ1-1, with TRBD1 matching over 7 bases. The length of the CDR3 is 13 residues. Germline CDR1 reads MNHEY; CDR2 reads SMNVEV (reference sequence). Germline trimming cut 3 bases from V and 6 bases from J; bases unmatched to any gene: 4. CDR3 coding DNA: TGTGCCAGCAGTTTTGGAGGGGGCTCTGAAGCTTTCTTT. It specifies CASSFGGGSEAFF.

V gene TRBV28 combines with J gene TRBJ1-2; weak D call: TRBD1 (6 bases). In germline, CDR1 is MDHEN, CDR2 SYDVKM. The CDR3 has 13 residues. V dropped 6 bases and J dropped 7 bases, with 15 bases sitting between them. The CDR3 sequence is CASSEQGIRGYTF. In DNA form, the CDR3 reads TGTGCCAGCAGCGAACAGGGCATTCGTGGCTACACCTTC.

The DNA for the CDR3 is TGTGCCAGCAGTGGTGGGCGGGGCAGCACAGATACGCAGTATTTT. It encodes CASSGGRGSTDTQYF. This chain joins TRBV25-1 and TRBJ2-3, with D possibly matching TRBD2 (6 bases). Trimming removed 4 bases from V and 0 bases from J, with 11 bases in between. The V gene's germline CDR1 is MGHDK and CDR2 SYGVNS. The CDR3 extends over 15 amino acids.